This section outlines one TCR beta chain sequence together with its context. A multiplex PCR was run with 60 Vbeta primers and 13 Jbeta primers. The repertoire was sequenced with immunoSEQ multiplex PCR; TCRdb's copy has only in-frame clones and lacks some. The sample lists around 64,000 clones; 74% were seen once. These data come from a study of cytomegalovirus exposure and HLA in healthy donors. CDR1 is LGHNA and CDR2 is YNFKEQ in the germline V gene. After removal of 5 bases from V and 5 bases from J, the junction contained 8 bases not matched to a gene. There are 15 residues in the CDR3. The receptor comes from a woman in her 30s in good health and CMV-seropositive. The rearrangement joins TRBV4-2 to TRBJ2-2; TRBD1 matches 7 bases. Sequences were obtained from PBMCs. The CDR3 here is CASSSTGSLTGELFF. DNA of the CDR3: TGTGCCAGCAGCTCGACAGGGTCGCTAACCGGGGAGCTGTTTTTT.